This paragraph reports one T cell receptor (beta chain). This entry belongs to a study of blood T cell repertoires in COVID-19. Overall study context: Samples of COVID-19 (acute and convalescent) were obtained from the United States, Italy and Spain.

In the original processing: Reference gene primer amplification gave nucleated cell count estimates. Clones were sequenced by immunoSEQ multiplex PCR, and TCRdb holds only the in-frame ones, with some missing. V and J calls and clone size are copied from that table; D and trimming were computed from the DNA. The sample consists of a few hundred thousand clones, around 90% of them appearing once. Individuals drawn from some 25 US areas were about 18 to 100 years old. This TCR came from a man in his late teens or twenties who had recovered from COVID-19. Sequencing used PBMCs or T cells enriched from blood (not recorded which).

This CDR3 reads CASSQGQGGEQYF. DNA of the CDR3: TGTGCCAGCAGCCAGGGACAGGGCGGCGAGCAGTACTTC. The chain joins TRBV7-3 to TRBJ2-7; 9 bases align to TRBD1. V shed 5 bases, J shed 6 bases, and the junction held 5 bases outside the gene matches. Germline assignment: CDR1 SGHTA and CDR2 FQGTGA. CDR3 size: 13 residues.